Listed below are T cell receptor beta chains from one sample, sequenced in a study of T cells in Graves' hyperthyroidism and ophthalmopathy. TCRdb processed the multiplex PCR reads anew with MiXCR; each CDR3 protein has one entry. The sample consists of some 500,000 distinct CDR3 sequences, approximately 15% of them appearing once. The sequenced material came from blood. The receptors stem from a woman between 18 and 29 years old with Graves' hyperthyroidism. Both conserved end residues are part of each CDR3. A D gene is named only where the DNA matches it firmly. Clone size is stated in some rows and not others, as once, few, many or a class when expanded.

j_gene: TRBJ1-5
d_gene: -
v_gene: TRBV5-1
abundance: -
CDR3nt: TGCGCCAGCAGCTTGAAACTCGTTAGCAATCAGCCCCAGCATTTT
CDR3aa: CASSLKLVSNQPQHF

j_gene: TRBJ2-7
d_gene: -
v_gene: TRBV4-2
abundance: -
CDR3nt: TGTGCCAGCAGCCACTTTATCGGCCCCACCTACGAGCAGTACTTC
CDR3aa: CASSHFIGPTYEQYF

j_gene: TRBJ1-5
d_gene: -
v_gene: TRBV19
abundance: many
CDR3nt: TGTGCCAGTAGTATCTTGGGATCAGATCAGCCCCAGCATTTT
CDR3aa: CASSILGSDQPQHF

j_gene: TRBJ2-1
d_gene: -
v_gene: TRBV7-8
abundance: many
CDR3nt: TGTGCCAGCAGCTTATCTGGCGGAGTGACCTACAATGAGCAGTTCTTC
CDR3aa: CASSLSGGVTYNEQFF

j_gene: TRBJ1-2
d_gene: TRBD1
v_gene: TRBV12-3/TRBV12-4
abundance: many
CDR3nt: TGTGCCAGCAGTGGCCACCGGACAGGGGCCGTCGGCTACACCTTC
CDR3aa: CASSGHRTGAVGYTF

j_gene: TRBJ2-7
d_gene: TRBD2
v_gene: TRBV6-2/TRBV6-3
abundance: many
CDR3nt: TGTGCCAGCAGTTCCGGAGCGGGAGGTTCCTACGAGCAGTACTTC
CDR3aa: CASSSGAGGSYEQYF

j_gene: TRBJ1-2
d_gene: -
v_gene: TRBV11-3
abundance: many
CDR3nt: TGTGCCAGCAGCACCCAGGGGATTCTTTCGTCTAACTATGGCTACACCTTC
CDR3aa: CASSTQGILSSNYGYTF

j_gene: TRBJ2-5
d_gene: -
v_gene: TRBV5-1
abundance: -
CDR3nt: TGCGCCAGCACCCCCTATTACGGATTCCAAGAGACCCAGTACTTC
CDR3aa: CASTPYYGFQETQYF

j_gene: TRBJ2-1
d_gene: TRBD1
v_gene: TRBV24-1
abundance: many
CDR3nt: TGTGCCACCAGTGATACGGGACAGTACAATGAGCAGTTCTTC
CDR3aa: CATSDTGQYNEQFF

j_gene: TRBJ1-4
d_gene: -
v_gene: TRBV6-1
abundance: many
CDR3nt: TGTGCCAGCAGTCCCCCCAGTGGGAAACTGTTTTTT
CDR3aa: CASSPPSGKLFF

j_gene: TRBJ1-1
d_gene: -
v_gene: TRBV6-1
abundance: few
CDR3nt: TGTGCCAGCAACGGGGCGGACGATACCACTGAAGCTTTCTTT
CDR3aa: CASNGADDTTEAFF

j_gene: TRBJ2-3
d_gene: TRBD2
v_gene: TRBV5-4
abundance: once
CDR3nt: TGTGCCAGCAGCCGTGGAGGGTTAGCGGGAGATGCGCAGTATTTT
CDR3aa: CASSRGGLAGDAQYF

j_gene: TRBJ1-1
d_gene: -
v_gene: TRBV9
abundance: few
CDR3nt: TGTGCCAGCAGCGTAAGCGGACGGAGAACGAACACTGAAGCTTTCTTT
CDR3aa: CASSVSGRRTNTEAFF

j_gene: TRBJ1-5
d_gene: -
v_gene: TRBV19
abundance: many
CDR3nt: TGTGCCAGTAGTATCCCTAGCAATCAGCCCCAGCATTTT
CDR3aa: CASSIPSNQPQHF

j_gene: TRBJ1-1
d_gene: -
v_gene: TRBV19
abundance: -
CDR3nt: TGTGCCAGTAGTGGTGGAGAGTTTTTGACCACTGAAGCTTTCTTT
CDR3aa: CASSGGEFLTTEAFF

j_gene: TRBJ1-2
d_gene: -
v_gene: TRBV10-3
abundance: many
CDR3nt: TGTGCCATCAGTGAGATATCCCAGGGATCCTATGGCTACACCTTC
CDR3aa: CAISEISQGSYGYTF

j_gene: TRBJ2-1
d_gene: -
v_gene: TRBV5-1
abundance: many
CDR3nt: TGCGCCAGCAGTGGCAGCTTCCATGAGCAGTTCTTC
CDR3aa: CASSGSFHEQFF

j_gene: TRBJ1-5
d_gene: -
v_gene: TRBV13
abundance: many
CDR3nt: TGTGCCAGCAGCTTAGGGCAGAAGAATCAGCCCCAGCATTTT
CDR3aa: CASSLGQKNQPQHF

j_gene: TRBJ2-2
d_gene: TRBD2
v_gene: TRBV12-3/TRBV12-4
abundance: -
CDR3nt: TGTGCCAGCAGTTTAGGCGGCCGGGAGGTGTTTTTT
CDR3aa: CASSLGGREVFF

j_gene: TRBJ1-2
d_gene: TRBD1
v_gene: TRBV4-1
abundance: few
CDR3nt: TGCGCCAGCAGCCAAGATCGGGGACAGGGCCACTATGGCTACACCTTC
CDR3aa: CASSQDRGQGHYGYTF

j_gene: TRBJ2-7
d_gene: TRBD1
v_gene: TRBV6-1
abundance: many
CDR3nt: TGTGCCAGCAGTGGGGACAGGGGCCACGAGCAGTACTTC
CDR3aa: CASSGDRGHEQYF

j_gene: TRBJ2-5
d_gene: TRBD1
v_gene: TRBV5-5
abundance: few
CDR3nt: TGTGCCAGCAGCCAAAGGACCTCTGGACAGGGAGAAGAGACCCAGTACTTC
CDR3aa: CASSQRTSGQGEETQYF

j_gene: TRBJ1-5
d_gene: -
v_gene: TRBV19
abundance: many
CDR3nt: TGTGCCAGTAGTTCAGGGGTTCGCCAGCCCCAGCATTTT
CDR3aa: CASSSGVRQPQHF

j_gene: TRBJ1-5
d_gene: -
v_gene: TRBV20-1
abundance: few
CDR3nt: TGCAGTGCTAGAATAGGGATCGGCAATCAGCCCCAGCATTTT
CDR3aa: CSARIGIGNQPQHF

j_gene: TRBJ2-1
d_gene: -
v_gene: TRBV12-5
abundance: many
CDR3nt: TGTGCTAGTGGTTTGGTAGGGGGTGAGCAGTTCTTC
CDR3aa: CASGLVGGEQFF

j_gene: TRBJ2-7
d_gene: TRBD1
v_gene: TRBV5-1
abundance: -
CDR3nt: TGCGCCAGCAGCTTGGGCTTCGGGACAGGGACCTACGAGCAGTACTTC
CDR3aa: CASSLGFGTGTYEQYF

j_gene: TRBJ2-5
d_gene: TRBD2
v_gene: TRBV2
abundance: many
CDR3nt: TGTGCCAGCAGTCACAGACTAGCGGGAGTGATTCAGACCCAGTACTTC
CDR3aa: CASSHRLAGVIQTQYF

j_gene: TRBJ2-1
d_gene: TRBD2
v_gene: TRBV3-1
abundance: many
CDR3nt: TGTGCCAGCAGCCCCAAGAAAGGACTAGCGGGAGCTGAGCAGTTCTTC
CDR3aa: CASSPKKGLAGAEQFF

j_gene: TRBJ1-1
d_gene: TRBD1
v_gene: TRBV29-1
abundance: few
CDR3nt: TGCAGCGTTGAAGAATTTGGACAGGCGAACACTGAAGCTTTCTTT
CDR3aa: CSVEEFGQANTEAFF

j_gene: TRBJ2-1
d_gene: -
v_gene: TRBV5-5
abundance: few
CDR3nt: TGTGCCAGCAGCGAAACCGACTTCTACAATGAGCAGTTCTTC
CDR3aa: CASSETDFYNEQFF

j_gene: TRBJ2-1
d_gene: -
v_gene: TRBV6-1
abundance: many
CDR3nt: TGTGCCAGCAGCAGAAGGCAGGGTTACCATGAGCAGTTCTTC
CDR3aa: CASSRRQGYHEQFF

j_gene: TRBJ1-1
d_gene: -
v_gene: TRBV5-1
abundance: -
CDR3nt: TGCGCCAGCAGCCCCAGGGCACCGAACACTGAAGCTTTCTTT
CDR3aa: CASSPRAPNTEAFF

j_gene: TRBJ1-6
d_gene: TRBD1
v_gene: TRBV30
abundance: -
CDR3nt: TGTGCCTGGAGACAGGGGGGAGGTTCACCCCTCCACTTT
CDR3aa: CAWRQGGGSPLHF

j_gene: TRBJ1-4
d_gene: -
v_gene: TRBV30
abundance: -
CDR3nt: TGTGCCACAAACAGGGATACAGGGACGGATGAAAAACTGTTTTTT
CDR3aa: CATNRDTGTDEKLFF

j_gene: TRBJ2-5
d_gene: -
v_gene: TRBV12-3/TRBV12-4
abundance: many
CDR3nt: TGTGCCAGCAGTGAGGGGTGGACAAAAGAGACCCAGTACTTC
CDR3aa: CASSEGWTKETQYF

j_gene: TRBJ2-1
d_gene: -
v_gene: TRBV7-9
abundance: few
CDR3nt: TGTGCCAGCAGCCCAGGTTTCGAGCAGTTCTTC
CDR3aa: CASSPGFEQFF

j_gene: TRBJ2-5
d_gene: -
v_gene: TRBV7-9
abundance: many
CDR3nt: TGTGCCAGCAGCTGGCGTGGGCCTTCCCAGTACTTC
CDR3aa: CASSWRGPSQYF

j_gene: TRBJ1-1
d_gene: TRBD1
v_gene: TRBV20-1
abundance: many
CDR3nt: TGCAGTGCTTCAGGGGGACTGAACACTGAAGCTTTCTTT
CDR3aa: CSASGGLNTEAFF

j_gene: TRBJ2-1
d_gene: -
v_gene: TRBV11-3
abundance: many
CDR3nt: TGTGCCAGCACCCCCGGGGGCGGCTACAATGAGCAGTTCTTC
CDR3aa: CASTPGGGYNEQFF

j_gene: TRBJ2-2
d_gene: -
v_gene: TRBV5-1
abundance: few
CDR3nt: TGCGCCAGCAGCTTAGTTTTCCCCGGGGAGCTGTTTTTT
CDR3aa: CASSLVFPGELFF